This T cell receptor (beta chain) comes out of a study of blood T cell repertoires in COVID-19. Study background: Sites in the United States, Italy and Spain provided acute and convalescent COVID-19 samples. From T cells, B-cell-depleted T cells, or PBMCs came the material, which was cDNA or gDNA.

Trimming stripped 3 bases from V and 3 bases from J, with 8 bases between. This CDR3 contains 13 residues. Germline assignment: CDR1 MNHEY and CDR2 SVGEGT. In the original workflow: Using reference gene primer amplification, nucleated cell counts were estimated. TCRdb keeps only in-frame clones here, not all; method: immunoSEQ multiplex PCR. V and J calls and clone size come straight from that table; D and trimming were deduced from the DNA. The repertoire holds 300,000 to 400,000 clones, roughly 90% seen once, with about 3.9% in the top ten. Specimen: peripheral blood. This TCR derives from a woman between 50 and 59 years old with active or convalescent COVID-19. The genes are TRBV6-2 or TRBV6-3 and TRBJ1-2; D perhaps matches TRBD1 (6 bases). The CDR3 DNA follows: TGTGCCAGCAGTTATGGACAGTACTATGGCTACACCTTC. It encodes CASSYGQYYGYTF.